This record covers a single TCR beta chain. No cognate antigen has been identified for it. No base-level quality is on record; no much larger clone is a single base apart. This sample was included in a study of cytomegalovirus exposure and HLA in healthy donors (TCRdb year 2017). About the full investigation: According to an earlier analysis of several hundred of the donors, about 179 million T cells yielded 90 million to 130 million unique TCR beta sequences and less than 300 Gb of sequence data. Genome-wide SNP genotypes for about 65% of the 666 donors were used in a later genetic analysis, which treated that subset as a discovery cohort. HLA typing included class I and class II loci at four-digit resolution. Alongside the repertoire data, information on donor age, sex, ethnicity and CMV serostatus was compiled. The study profiled the T cell repertoires of hundreds of subjects by immunosequencing and related them to cytomegalovirus serostatus. The genetic ancestry cluster associated with self-reported Caucasian donors included 81% of the roughly 400 genotyped donors. Along with the roughly 670-subject first cohort, a separate validation cohort of 120 different subjects was used. All discovery cohort repertoires had been generated on a single sequencing platform. The study combined high-throughput TCR immunosequencing, statistical association of individual TCRs with disease status, and machine learning to predict cytomegalovirus infection status. A later analysis re-examined previously published TCR beta repertoires from roughly 650 donors and added high-resolution HLA genotyping to investigate patterns of TCR occurrence. The study was designed to test whether signatures of past pathogen exposure could be identified by cataloging public T cell receptors. On average, approximately 250,000 unique TCR beta nucleotide sequences were sequenced per donor among a few hundred genotyped donors of the cohort, with 15% to 20% of those sequences being non-productive. Because of strong linkage in the cohort, five DR-DQ haplotypes were treated as single units for association and clustering. In an earlier analysis of about 590 of the donors, high-throughput TCR beta sequencing was used to judge whether each TCR beta V gene segment behaved as functional or pseudogenic. The number of typed donors differed by locus: 629-630 for A, B, C, DRB1 and DQB1; 522 for DQA1; approximately 600 for DPA1; and around 490 for DPB1. The later analysis used no new phenotypic data to find candidate immune exposures, relying instead on TCR beta sequences and their occurrence across donors. Roughly 300 gigabases of sequencing data and around 87 million unique TCR sequences were included in an early release covering about 620 HLA-typed donors. General conclusions and limits of the study: A total of around 150 TCR beta chains were listed by the study as associated with cytomegalovirus. Because HLA typing was unavailable for some donors at each locus, only the typed subset was used in association tests. According to a later genetic analysis, donors in an Asian-associated ancestry cluster had fewer N-insertions in productive TCRs than the approximately 700-donor mean. V-gene and J-gene trimming of TCR beta chains was associated with a missense DCLRE1C variant in a later genetic analysis, and the association was replicated in an independent cohort. Some IMGT-functional V segments, including TRBV6-2 and TRBV6-3, could not be told apart with the 87-base-pair reads, so those segments were excluded. Strong co-occurrence of HLA alleles, especially DR and DQ, made assigning TCR associations to individual alleles difficult. For the cohort, immune exposure information was limited to CMV serostatus. Linkage disequilibrium might explain the correlated functional status among segregating V segments, but an unknown experimental factor could not be excluded. The authors suggested that the approach could potentially be extended to other disease states and immunological phenotypes. Broadly in line with IMGT annotations, most TCR beta V segments showed up in productive rearrangements about 90% or about 30% of the time in an earlier analysis of some 590 of the donors. Most CMV-associated TCR beta chains appeared to be HLA-restricted in a later analysis, and the HLA associations seemed to be driven largely by CMV exposure. A cluster of highly shared sequence variants was judged likely to be a technical artifact of the sequencing pipeline. At a false discovery rate of 0.05, a later analysis linked 16,951 TCR beta sequences to specific HLA alleles. Cytomegalovirus status was reported to be diagnosed by the classifier with high specificity and sensitivity in both the original and validation cohorts. Sequencing depth was assumed to be roughly uniform across donors in the presence/absence analyses, though that assumption may not hold. Most TCR sequences were seen in very few donors, while some public TCRs were found in many individuals. Compared with equally common non-associated chains, HLA-associated TCR beta chains in a later analysis were more clonally expanded and had lower generation probabilities. In a later analysis, TCR association rates were found to vary across HLA loci, with the most associated TCRs seen for DRB1 alleles and the fewest for HLA-C alleles. A later analysis reported that several top co-occurrence clusters appeared linked to parvovirus B19, influenza, CMV and Epstein-Barr virus. Only TCR beta chains were sequenced in this cohort, and the absence of alpha or paired-chain data limited detectable features. A further reported finding was that TCR beta sequences accurately predicted the HLA-A and HLA-B alleles for most subjects in the first cohort. About 17 rarely observed V segments, including chromosome 9 orphons, were excluded from the earlier analysis of a few hundred of the donors because counts were too low. A few of the identified cytomegalovirus-associated TCR beta chains were confirmed in vitro to be specific for cytomegalovirus antigens.

Libraries were constructed by the immunoSEQ multiplex PCR assay. For the multiplex PCR, a mixture combining 60 forward primers for TCR Vbeta segments and 13 reverse primers for TCR Jbeta segments was used. The CDR3 region of rearranged TCR beta genes was amplified from genomic DNA with a multiplex PCR assay. On the Illumina HiSeq System, the amplified TCR beta libraries were sequenced as 87-base-pair reads. From the authors' description of their analysis: Across the 500 to 700 repertoires, a later analysis counted 80 million or so unique TCR beta chains, about 10 million of which were shared by at least two donors. Raw reads were error-corrected and collapsed into unique sequences with a nearest-neighbor algorithm that merged closely related sequences to remove PCR and sequencing errors. To assign V, D and J gene segments, CDR3 sequences were aligned to IMGT reference sequences. For a sequence to be retained, a match of at least six nucleotides to both a V gene segment and a J gene segment was required. Rearrangements were classified as productive when the CDR3 lacked stop codons and remained in frame with V and J, and all other rearrangements were classified as non-productive. Following IMGT convention, CDR3 was defined as the stretch from the second conserved V-encoded cysteine up to the conserved J-encoded phenylalanine. The earlier analysis of 587 of the donors excluded sequences that lacked an unambiguous match to a single V gene segment. In an earlier analysis of approximately 560 of the donors, a V segment was called functional when productive rearrangements were above 56.7%, and segregating when the standard deviation between donors exceeded 5%. A statistical classification framework was built for diagnosing cytomegalovirus status from the catalog of TCR beta chain sequences. In a later analysis, V and J genes were assigned by comparing TCR nucleotide sequences against IMGT/GENE-DB human TR gene sequences. The TCRdist pipeline was used in a later analysis to assign CDR3 sequences and most-parsimonious VDJ recombination scenarios. In a later analysis, every TCR beta chain was defined by the combination of its CDR3 amino acid sequence and its V-gene family, and reads without a unique V-gene family were dropped. As a way to deal with suspected cross-contamination and a sequencing artifact, a later analysis dropped over 550 nucleotide sequences that were highly shared and had low generation probability. For each public chain, a later analysis derived a clonal expansion index from normalized ranks of inferred template counts within each repertoire. A later analysis computed generation probabilities with a VDJ recombination model fitted to out-of-frame rearrangements, and checked the results against IGoR. Hypergeometric tests were used in a later analysis to score TCR-TCR, TCR-HLA and TCR-CMV co-occurrence, with a repertoire-size bias correction applied to the TCR pairs. In a later analysis, false discovery rates were estimated by permuting HLA or CMV assignments 20 times. In a later analysis, co-occurring TCRs were grouped using DBSCAN, with TCRdist sequence similarity added in when clustering inside HLA-allele-positive subsets. For co-occurrence clustering, repertoires with fewer than 30,000 or more than 120,000 public chains were excluded, along with five or six repertoires with anomalous nucleotide sharing. The immuneACCESS repertoire file appears here via TCRdb, limited to in-frame rearrangements. These files lack a portion of the clones; in checked studies, under half of the deficit traces to unresolved V genes, and the cause of the others is not known. For V, J and clone size, that table is used; D and trimming come from the DNA. In all, the sample holds about 160,000 clones, and roughly 80% of those were seen once. The ten largest clones represent about 2.1% of the sample.

The cohort was made up of about 670 healthy bone marrow donors. At the time of sampling, every cohort member was nominally healthy, though immune exposures that went unrecorded were likely present. The donor was CMV seronegative and was included in the group of 352 seronegative cohort members. A peripheral blood sample was provided by each donor, and peripheral blood mononuclear cells were used for TCR beta sequencing. The Qiagen DNeasy Blood Extraction Kit was used to extract genomic DNA from the blood cell samples. Via the germline V gene (reference sequence), CDR1 is LNHDA and CDR2 SQIVND. The junction shows trimming of 5 bases on V and 4 bases on J, plus 9 bases between the germline ends. From its cysteine to its phenylalanine, the CDR3 spans 13 amino acids. The DNA shown is the 39-base CDR3, in frame from base 1.

The V and J segments used are TRBV19 and TRBJ2-1; the D gene identity is not certain. The sequence derives from a female donor in good health and CMV-seronegative. Specimen: PBMCs. The base sequence is TGTGCCAGTAGTTTCAGCAGGTACAATGAGCAGTTCTTC. It specifies CASSFSRYNEQFF. The CDR3 plus the reference TRBV19 and TRBJ2-1 genes for the other parts give the full variable domain: DGGITQSPKYLFRKEGQNVTLSCEQNLNHDAMYWYRQDPGQGLRLIYYSQIVNDFQKGDIAEGYSVSREKKESFPLTVTSAQKNPTAFYLCASSFSRYNEQFFGPGTRLTVL.